The following is a TCR beta chain sequence with its context. The antigen is unknown. This sample is drawn from a study of vaccination effects on CD4 cells after COVID-19. The repertoire was sequenced with immunoSEQ multiplex PCR; TCRdb's copy has only in-frame clones and lacks some. The sample shows about 28,000 clones, 70% to 75% of them seen only once. Antigen-specific CD4+ T cells were expanded with viral peptide pools in the ViraFEST assay before sequencing. Cells that had been cultured for 10 days were the source of isolated CD4+ T cells. Two doses of BNT162b2 or mRNA-1273 vaccine were administered to participants. Among the vaccine recipients, none had a prior SARS-CoV-2 infection, and nucleocapsid antibodies were negative. Half the medium was swapped for IL-2 medium on days 3 and 7. CDR3 length: 11 residues. V dropped 3 bases and J dropped 6 bases, with 2 bases sitting between them.

The chain has TRBV12-3 or TRBV12-4 and TRBJ2-2; the D is unclear. The source was CD4+ T cells from PBMCs cultured with HCoV-NL63 spike peptides, collected after COVID-19 vaccination. The source of this sequence is a human donor who received a COVID-19 vaccine. The CDR3 protein is CASSFPGELFF. The DNA of the CDR3 is TGTGCCAGCAGTTTTCCCGGGGAGCTGTTTTTT.